These T cell receptor beta chains were read from a single sample in a study of blood T cell repertoires in COVID-19. Assay used: immunoSEQ multiplex PCR; TCRdb lists only in-frame clones, some missing. The sample holds almost 50,000 clones, about 88% seen once. The sequenced sample consisted of peripheral blood. These receptors all come from a human donor in a cohort sampled during active COVID-19. The conserved cysteine and the conserved F or W are not part of the CDR3 here. D genes are given only for firm matches.

TRBV11-3,TRBD1,TRBJ2-2,ASSFNRGNTGELF
TRBV28,TRBD2,TRBJ2-6,ASSLGGLAGSGANVLT
TRBV21-1,.,TRBJ2-7,ATTRDSCYEQY
TRBV19,TRBD1,TRBJ2-7,ASSIVGQGSYEQY
TRBV28,TRBD1,TRBJ2-7,ASSLMGTGANEQY
TRBV24-1,TRBD2,TRBJ2-1,ATSDELAGHVEQF
TRBV23-1,.,TRBJ2-7,ASSQSGGLPPHEQY
TRBV7-3,.,TRBJ2-4,ASSSGMGPKY
TRBV5-4,.,TRBJ2-5,ASSFPGKSKFQETQY
TRBV3-1/TRBV3-2,.,TRBJ2-5,ASSQGSGWETQY
TRBV2,TRBD1,TRBJ1-5,ASRTQGADQPQH
TRBV29-1,.,TRBJ1-1,SVGGQTTEAF
TRBV28,TRBD1,TRBJ1-3,ASSSGQVGSGNTIY
TRBV2,.,TRBJ1-2,ASTYLQDYGYT
TRBV2,TRBD1,TRBJ1-2,ASSEYRTGEGYT
TRBV6-2/TRBV6-3,TRBD2,TRBJ2-3,ASSSSGRGDTQY
TRBV30,TRBD2,TRBJ2-3,AWSPGLAGVADTQY
TRBV7-8,TRBD2,TRBJ2-7,ASSSGSGRTGEQY
TRBV5-1,.,TRBJ1-2,ASSPAGEEGYT
TRBV7-3,.,TRBJ2-6,ASSLAGAGANVLT
TRBV15,.,TRBJ1-1,ATSSQGGNTEAF
TRBV3-1/TRBV3-2,.,TRBJ1-6,ASSLGQRHSPLH
TRBV6-1,TRBD1,TRBJ2-7,ASSGIWGTVTYEQY
TRBV12-3/TRBV12-4,.,TRBJ1-4,ASSLALTRKLF
TRBV30,.,TRBJ2-7,AWRHLTQERAEQY
TRBV4-2,.,TRBJ1-2,ASSHPDHRGGYT
TRBV5-5,.,TRBJ1-1,ASSLGTLNTEAF
TRBV5-1,TRBD1,TRBJ2-7,ASSTSGTGVDEQY
TRBV9,TRBD1,TRBJ1-1,ASSVVGGTGRTEAF
TRBV7-3,TRBD2,TRBJ2-3,ASSPQSGRDTDTQY
TRBV19,.,TRBJ1-2,ASGVLFSGYT
TRBV9,.,TRBJ1-2,ASSGGGVNYGYT
TRBV28,TRBD2,TRBJ2-3,ASGTSGTSTDTQY
TRBV5-1,TRBD1,TRBJ1-3,ASSLDGTGKPGPGNTIY
TRBV19,.,TRBJ2-7,ASSGARPGEQY
TRBV7-9,.,TRBJ1-4,ASSFPDEKLF
TRBV5-1,TRBD2,TRBJ2-7,ASSSGLGTYEQY
TRBV6-1,.,TRBJ1-6,ASSEAQGGSPLH
TRBV5-1,TRBD1,TRBJ1-1,ASSLQGDTEAF
TRBV19,.,TRBJ1-4,ASRTEGKLF